The rows below give T cell receptor beta chains drawn from one sample of a study of cytomegalovirus exposure and HLA in healthy donors. This table comes from immunoSEQ multiplex PCR, and its TCRdb copy is limited to in-frame clones, with some not included. The data hold 85,000 to 100,000 clones, with roughly 82% observed a single time. Specimen: PBMCs. The receptors derive from a human donor in good health. Both conserved end residues are part of each CDR3. The order of the fields is V gene, D gene, clone size, J gene, CDR3 DNA, CDR3 protein. A D gene is named only where the DNA matches it firmly. A clone size is listed for some rows: how often the clone was seen (once, few, many), or a class if it is expanded.

v_call: TRBV20-1
d_call: .
clone_size: few
j_call: TRBJ1-2
cdr3_nt: TGCAGTCTGGGAGATCTCTATGGCTACACCTTC
cdr3_aa: CSLGDLYGYTF

v_call: TRBV5-4
d_call: .
clone_size: few
j_call: TRBJ2-6
cdr3_nt: TGTGCCAGCAGCTTCGGCTCTGGGGCCAACGTCCTGACTTTC
cdr3_aa: CASSFGSGANVLTF

v_call: TRBV9
d_call: .
clone_size: .
j_call: TRBJ2-2
cdr3_nt: TGTGCCAGCAGCGCCGGACAGACGAACACCGGGGAGCTGTTTTTT
cdr3_aa: CASSAGQTNTGELFF

v_call: TRBV25-1
d_call: .
clone_size: .
j_call: TRBJ2-3
cdr3_nt: TGTGCCAGCAGTCAAGGGAGGTCTAGCACAGATACGCAGTATTTT
cdr3_aa: CASSQGRSSTDTQYF

v_call: TRBV7-2
d_call: TRBD2
clone_size: .
j_call: TRBJ2-5
cdr3_nt: TGTGCCAGCAGCTTAGGCGGGAGGGCCGAAGAGACCCAGTACTTC
cdr3_aa: CASSLGGRAEETQYF

v_call: TRBV7-2
d_call: TRBD2
clone_size: .
j_call: TRBJ2-1
cdr3_nt: TGTGCCAGCAGCTTACCTTTGTTTAGCGGGAGGTTCAATGAGCAGTTCTTC
cdr3_aa: CASSLPLFSGRFNEQFF

v_call: TRBV11-2
d_call: .
clone_size: .
j_call: TRBJ2-7
cdr3_nt: TGTGCCAGCAGCCCCATCCCGGGAATGATAGGACAGTACTTC
cdr3_aa: CASSPIPGMIGQYF

v_call: TRBV12-5
d_call: .
clone_size: .
j_call: TRBJ1-5
cdr3_nt: TGTGCTAGTGGCCCACAGGGTTCGTCCACCCAGCCCCAGCATTTT
cdr3_aa: CASGPQGSSTQPQHF

v_call: TRBV5-1
d_call: .
clone_size: few
j_call: TRBJ1-1
cdr3_nt: TGCGCCAGCACCACAATGACAGGTTCGAACACTGAAGCTTTCTTT
cdr3_aa: CASTTMTGSNTEAFF

v_call: TRBV10-3
d_call: .
clone_size: .
j_call: TRBJ1-1
cdr3_nt: TGTGCCATCAGTGAGTCAGGACAAACGAACACTGAAGCTTTCTTT
cdr3_aa: CAISESGQTNTEAFF

v_call: TRBV4-1
d_call: TRBD1
clone_size: few
j_call: TRBJ1-1
cdr3_nt: TGCGCCAGCAGCCACTTACAGGGGTTGAACACTGAAGCTTTCTTT
cdr3_aa: CASSHLQGLNTEAFF

v_call: TRBV27
d_call: .
clone_size: .
j_call: TRBJ1-2
cdr3_nt: TGTGCCAGCAGCCGGGACCGGGGGTATGGCTACACCTTC
cdr3_aa: CASSRDRGYGYTF

v_call: TRBV5-1
d_call: TRBD1
clone_size: .
j_call: TRBJ1-4
cdr3_nt: TGCGCCAGCAGCTTGGACGGGACAGGGTCGGAAAAACTGTTTTTT
cdr3_aa: CASSLDGTGSEKLFF

v_call: TRBV18
d_call: TRBD2
clone_size: few
j_call: TRBJ2-5
cdr3_nt: TGTGCCAGCTCAACCAGCGGGGCAGAGACCCAGTACTTC
cdr3_aa: CASSTSGAETQYF

v_call: TRBV25-1
d_call: TRBD1
clone_size: few
j_call: TRBJ1-2
cdr3_nt: TGTGCCAGCAGTGGATTGAACCCGGGACAGGGCTTATATGGCTACACCTTC
cdr3_aa: CASSGLNPGQGLYGYTF

v_call: TRBV5-1
d_call: TRBD2
clone_size: .
j_call: TRBJ2-3
cdr3_nt: TGCGCCAGCAGCTACCTAGCGGGAGGTGGAGATACGCAGTATTTT
cdr3_aa: CASSYLAGGGDTQYF

v_call: TRBV6-6
d_call: TRBD2
clone_size: .
j_call: TRBJ2-3
cdr3_nt: TGTGCCAGCAGGCGGACTAGCGGGGGATCTTCAGATACGCAGTATTTT
cdr3_aa: CASRRTSGGSSDTQYF

v_call: TRBV13
d_call: .
clone_size: .
j_call: TRBJ2-1
cdr3_nt: TGTGCCAGCAGCTTGGACAGACCCAGCTCCTACAATGAGCAGTTCTTC
cdr3_aa: CASSLDRPSSYNEQFF

v_call: TRBV25-1
d_call: TRBD1
clone_size: .
j_call: TRBJ1-4
cdr3_nt: TGTGCCAGCAGTGAAGGGACAGGGAATGAAAAACTGTTTTTT
cdr3_aa: CASSEGTGNEKLFF

v_call: TRBV6-5
d_call: .
clone_size: .
j_call: TRBJ1-4
cdr3_nt: TGTGCCAGCCAAAAACTTGAAAAACTGTTTTTT
cdr3_aa: CASQKLEKLFF

v_call: TRBV5-4
d_call: TRBD1
clone_size: few
j_call: TRBJ2-6
cdr3_nt: TGTGCCAGCAGTCTACAGGGGGCTCTCAACGTCCTGACTTTC
cdr3_aa: CASSLQGALNVLTF

v_call: TRBV19
d_call: TRBD1
clone_size: .
j_call: TRBJ1-5
cdr3_nt: TGTGCCAGCAAAGACAGGGCCGTGAATCAGCCCCAGCATTTT
cdr3_aa: CASKDRAVNQPQHF

v_call: TRBV6-5
d_call: .
clone_size: .
j_call: TRBJ1-5
cdr3_nt: TGTGCCAGCAGTCGGTGGGGGGACCAGCCCCAGCATTTT
cdr3_aa: CASSRWGDQPQHF

v_call: TRBV5-4
d_call: TRBD1
clone_size: .
j_call: TRBJ2-6
cdr3_nt: TGTGCCAGCAGCCACGGACAGGGGAGGACTGGGGCCAACGTCCTGACTTTC
cdr3_aa: CASSHGQGRTGANVLTF

v_call: TRBV29-1
d_call: .
clone_size: .
j_call: TRBJ1-1
cdr3_nt: TGCAGCGTTGAGACCACAGGGAACACTGAAGCTTTCTTT
cdr3_aa: CSVETTGNTEAFF

v_call: TRBV5-1
d_call: TRBD1
clone_size: .
j_call: TRBJ2-2
cdr3_nt: TGCGCCACCGCGCCCATAGGGGGCGCGGGCACCGGGGAGCTGTTTTTT
cdr3_aa: CATAPIGGAGTGELFF

v_call: TRBV7-7
d_call: .
clone_size: .
j_call: TRBJ2-1
cdr3_nt: TGTGCCAGCAGCTTCAGCGCTGAGCAGTTCTTC
cdr3_aa: CASSFSAEQFF